What follows are 27 T cell receptor beta chains derived from one specimen sequenced in a study of T cell changes during pregnancy in multiple sclerosis. Repertoires were generated with immunoSEQ multiplex PCR, while TCRdb's copy carries only in-frame clones and drops some. This sample has around 39,000 clones, with 88% found just once. The sample consisted of CD4+ T cells from peripheral blood mononuclear cells, taken before pregnancy. These receptors came from a female donor with multiple sclerosis, enrolled in a pregnancy study.

The V and J genes are TRBV7-8 and TRBJ2-7, with D unresolved. Deletions cut 2 bases from V and 2 bases from J, with 10 bases between. Germline V lookup: CDR1 SGHVS, CDR2 FQNEAQ. The CDR3 is 14 residues long. The CDR3 spells CASSLPGFAYEQYF. For the CDR3, the DNA is TGTGCCAGCAGCTTACCAGGCTTCGCCTACGAGCAGTACTTC.

The chain carries TRBV10-3 and TRBJ1-5; a weak D match, TRBD1 (6 bases). The CDR3 consists of 15 residues. CDR1 ENHRY and CDR2 SYGVKD come from the germline V gene. V lost 6 bases and J lost 1, with 13 bases in between. CDR3 DNA sequence: TGTGCCATCAGCGCTAAACAGGGAAGCAATCAGCCCCAGCATTTT. It is translated as CAISAKQGSNQPQHF.

This clone was counted a single time. The CDR3 DNA reads TGTGCCAGCAGCGTAGTGGCAGGGGGCAATGAGCAGTTCTTC. Translation: CASSVVAGGNEQFF. J is TRBJ2-1 and V is TRBV9; TRBD1 aligns across 7 bases. The V and J ends lost 0 bases and 6 bases, in that order; junction bases with no gene match: 3. Per the germline V gene, CDR1 is SGDLS and CDR2 is YYNGEE. The CDR3 spans 14 residues.

V and J are TRBV28 and TRBJ2-5; a weak D match, TRBD2 (6 bases). Germline V gene lookup returns CDR1 MDHEN and CDR2 SYDVKM. This CDR3 has 16 residues. With 3 bases removed from V and 0 bases from J, the gap between germline ends came to 14 bases. CDR3 residues: CASSFGVAEYQETQYF. The CDR3 DNA follows: TGTGCCAGCAGTTTTGGGGTAGCGGAGTACCAAGAGACCCAGTACTTC.

The chain carries TRBV9 and TRBJ2-1, with TRBD2 identical over 9 bases. The V and J ends lost 2 bases and 6 bases, in that order; junction bases with no gene match: 6. CDR3 length: 15 residues. Germline V CDR1 and CDR2: SGDLS, YYNGEE. The CDR3 is CASSVLAGETNEQFF. The CDR3 DNA reads TGTGCCAGCAGCGTTTTAGCGGGAGAGACCAATGAGCAGTTCTTC.

CDR3 nucleotides: TGTGCCAGCAGCCTAGTTGGCAGGGGGGTTTACGAAAAACTGTTTTTT. Translation gives CASSLVGRGVYEKLFF. The chain couples TRBV7-2 to TRBJ1-4, with 7 bases aligning to TRBD1. CDR3 size: 16 residues. The junction had 14 bases not matched to a gene; V was cut back by 5 bases and J by 8 bases. Germline CDR1 reads SGHTA; CDR2 reads FQGNSA.

This clone was detected only once. CDR3 sequence reads: CASSLRGGSTDTQYF. The CDR3, as DNA: TGTGCCAGCAGCTTGAGGGGGGGGAGCACAGATACGCAGTATTTT. This chain uses TRBV5-6 with TRBJ2-3; D is perhaps TRBD2 (7 bases). Germline CDR1 reads SGHDT; CDR2 reads YYEEEE. The length of the CDR3 is 15 residues. V was clipped by 1 base and J by 0 bases, with 9 bases between them.

In this sample, this clone turned up once. V gene TRBV27 combines with J gene TRBJ2-2, with a weak D call TRBD2 (6 bases). V dropped 4 bases and J dropped 1 base, with 10 bases sitting between them. This CDR3 spans 15 amino acids. Germline V gives CDR1 MNHEY, CDR2 SMNVEV (reference sequence). The CDR3: CASSSLSGNTGELFF. The CDR3 DNA reads TGTGCCAGCAGTTCGCTTAGCGGGAACACCGGGGAGCTGTTTTTT.

The rearrangement joins TRBV5-4 to TRBJ1-3; 9 bases are a match to TRBD1. The V and J ends lost 3 bases and 7 bases, in that order; junction bases with no gene match: 2. This CDR3 spans 13 amino acids. Germline V gene data show CDR1 as SGHNT and CDR2 as YYREEE (reference sequence). The CDR3 loop is CASSWDRVNTIYF. CDR3 coding DNA: TGTGCCAGCAGCTGGGACAGGGTCAACACCATATATTTT.

This clone showed up just once. The chain joins TRBV18 to TRBJ2-5, with D possibly matching TRBD2 (6 bases). V gave up 2 bases and J gave up 5 bases, with 15 bases separating them. Germline CDR1 is KGHSH and CDR2 is LQKENI. CDR3 length: 15 amino acids. CDR3 coding DNA: TGTGCCAGCTCACCAGGTACAAGCGGGCGGGAGACCCAGTACTTC. This translates into CASSPGTSGRETQYF.

The chain combines TRBV28 with TRBJ1-2; D unclear. Germline V CDR1 and CDR2: MDHEN, SYDVKM. CDR3 length: 12 residues. V was shortened by 4 bases and J by 7 bases, with 10 bases between the two germline ends. CDR3 coding DNA: TGTGCCAGCAGTTCTCCGGGTGGTGGCTACACCTTC. Protein product: CASSSPGGGYTF.

This clone showed up just once. The chain couples TRBV19 to TRBJ2-1; 11 bases align to TRBD2. Germline trimming cut 6 bases from V and 0 bases from J; bases unmatched to any gene: 7. The CDR3 extends over 17 amino acids. Germline V gene lookup returns CDR1 LNHDA and CDR2 SQIVND (reference sequence). The CDR3 spells CASRKMGLADSYNEQFF. In DNA form, the CDR3 reads TGTGCCAGTAGGAAAATGGGACTAGCGGACTCCTACAATGAGCAGTTCTTC.

The chain uses TRBV18 and TRBJ2-7, with TRBD1 matching over 7 bases. This CDR3 spans 14 amino acids. Germline values: CDR1 KGHSH, CDR2 LQKENI. Germline trimming cut 5 bases from V and 4 bases from J; bases unmatched to any gene: 8. The CDR3 bases are TGTGCCAGCTCAAACCCTGGGACAGTTTACGAGCAGTACTTC. This encodes CASSNPGTVYEQYF.

This chain connects TRBV7-8 to TRBJ2-2; 9 bases map to TRBD2. Germline CDR1 SGHVS, CDR2 FQNEAQ. The CDR3 spans 16 residues. V shed 8 bases and J 6 bases; nucleotides not matched to a gene: 13. The CDR3, as DNA: TGTGCCAGCGGTAGAGGGCGGGAGGGCATATCCGGGGAGCTGTTTTTT. Translated: CASGRGREGISGELFF.

The chain uses TRBV19 and TRBJ1-1, with 9 bases identical to TRBD1. The germline V gene encodes CDR1 LNHDA and CDR2 SQIVND (reference sequence). V lost 5 bases, J lost 9 bases, and 10 bases stayed unmatched. The CDR3 sequence is 14 residues long. CDR3 region: CASSPRTGEAKAFF. In DNA, the CDR3 is TGTGCCAGTAGTCCCCGGACAGGGGAGGCAAAAGCTTTCTTT. The full variable domain, its missing parts supplied by reference TRBV19 and TRBJ1-1, is DGGITQSPKYLFRKEGQNVTLSCEQNLNHDAMYWYRQDPGQGLRLIYYSQIVNDFQKGDIAEGYSVSREKKESFPLTVTSAQKNPTAFYLCASSPRTGEAKAFFGQGTRLTVV.

The table lists this clone with a count of one. The rearrangement links TRBV10-3 to TRBJ2-1; TRBD2 aligns across 9 bases. The CDR3 is made up of 13 amino acids. CDR1 is ENHRY and CDR2 is SYGVKD in the germline V gene. Unmatched junction bases numbered 8, after V lost 11 bases and J lost 6 bases. The CDR3: CACIAGAGNEQFF. The CDR3 region has the DNA TGTGCCTGCATAGCGGGAGCAGGCAATGAGCAGTTCTTC.

This chain uses TRBV30 with TRBJ2-2; TRBD2 agrees at 10 bases. V trimming: 7 bases; J trimming: 1 base; junction bases outside the gene matches: 6. This CDR3 has 15 residues. Germline CDR1 is GTSNPN and CDR2 is SVGIG (reference sequence). CDR3: CAFSSGSGNTGELFF. The CDR3 region has the DNA TGTGCCTTTTCTAGCGGGAGCGGGAACACCGGGGAGCTGTTTTTT.

Here the CDR3 reads CASSLTSTGELFF. The CDR3, as DNA: TGTGCCAGCAGCCTGACATCTACCGGGGAGCTGTTTTTT. The rearrangement uses TRBV7-9 and TRBJ2-2; D gene ambiguous. Germline CDR1 SEHNR, CDR2 FQNEAQ (reference sequence). The V and J ends lost 5 bases and 5 bases respectively, with 9 bases between them. The CDR3 has 13 amino acids. Drawing the rest from reference TRBV7-9 and TRBJ2-2, the complete variable domain is DTGVSQNPRHKITKRGQNVTFRCDPISEHNRLYWYRQTLGQGPEFLTYFQNEAQLEKSRLLSDRFSAERPKGSFSTLEIQRTEQGDSAMYLCASSLTSTGELFFGEGSRLTVL.

This clone was seen more than once but under ten times. The genes are TRBV4-3 and TRBJ2-1, with 7 positions matching TRBD2. This CDR3 has 15 amino acids. Germline V gene lookup returns CDR1 LGHNA and CDR2 YSLEER. Unmatched junction bases numbered 3, after V lost 1 base and J lost 3 bases. In DNA form, the CDR3 reads TGCGCCAGCAGCCAAGGGGCTAGCGGCTACAATGAGCAGTTCTTC. It specifies CASSQGASGYNEQFF.

The genes are TRBV5-1 and TRBJ2-4; the D gene is possibly TRBD1 (5 bases). Germline CDR1 reads SGHRS; CDR2 reads YFSETQ. The ends were cut back, 1 base at V and 6 bases at J, with 5 bases in the middle. The CDR3 contains 12 residues. CDR3 nucleotide sequence: TGCGCCAGCAGCTTGCAGGGAAACATTCAGTACTTC. Protein: CASSLQGNIQYF.

The CDR3: CASSRQGVTGELFF. The CDR3 nucleotides are TGTGCCAGCAGCCGGCAGGGGGTCACCGGGGAGCTGTTTTTT. V is TRBV7-3 and J is TRBJ2-2; 7 bases agree with TRBD1. Trimming took 5 bases from V and 4 from J; bases not matched to a gene: 4. The CDR3 covers 14 residues. Germline values: CDR1 SGHTA, CDR2 FQGTGA.

The chain combines TRBV18 with TRBJ2-7; 10 bases fit TRBD1. J was trimmed by 3 bases and V by 3 bases; bases with no gene match: 2. Germline V CDR1 and CDR2: KGHSH, LQKENI. The CDR3 consists of 14 residues. The CDR3 loop reads CASSPRTGGYEQYF. In nucleotides, the CDR3 is TGTGCCAGCTCACCTCGGACAGGGGGCTACGAGCAGTACTTC.

The rearrangement links TRBV18 to TRBJ2-7, with D perhaps TRBD1 (5 bases). Trimming took 5 bases from V and 7 from J, leaving 15 bases between them. There are 13 residues in the CDR3. In germline, CDR1 is KGHSH, CDR2 LQKENI. CDR3 in DNA: TGTGCCAGCTCAGCGGACACCCTCCGGGAGCAGTACTTC. Amino acids: CASSADTLREQYF. The variable domain in full, with the rest retrieved from reference TRBV18 and TRBJ2-7, is NAGVMQNPRHLVRRRGQEARLRCSPMKGHSHVYWYRQLPEEGLKFMVYLQKENIIDESGMPKERFSAEFPKEGPSILRIQQVVRGDSAAYFCASSADTLREQYFGPGTRLTVT.

V usage is TRBV9 and J usage is TRBJ1-1; D not certain. The CDR3 length is 15 residues. The germline V and J ends were trimmed by 3 bases and 5 bases, with 17 bases remaining between them. The germline gives CDR1 SGDLS, CDR2 YYNGEE. The CDR3 DNA reads as TGTGCCAGCAGCGACGCCTGGGGTGGGAGGACTGAAGCTTTCTTT. It encodes CASSDAWGGRTEAFF.

This chain's CDR3 is CATSRAGGNSGNTIYF. The CDR3 coding sequence is TGTGCCACCAGCAGAGCAGGCGGGAACTCTGGAAACACCATATATTTT. This sequence joins TRBV15 and TRBJ1-3; D not resolved. The germline V gene encodes CDR1 LNHNV and CDR2 YYDKDF (reference sequence). V lost 1 base, J lost 0 bases, and 10 bases lay in between. This CDR3 comprises 16 residues.

The sample holds a few counts of this clone. The V gene is TRBV7-7, the J gene TRBJ1-4; D is ambiguous. Germline V gene data show CDR1 as SSHAT and CDR2 as FNYEAQ (reference sequence). The CDR3 contains 13 residues. V was shortened by 4 bases and J by 8 bases, with 11 bases between the two germline ends. The CDR3 bases are TGTGCCAGCAGCTCAGCCTTCGGGGAAAAACTGTTTTTT. This sequence encodes CASSSAFGEKLFF.

This chain joins TRBV6-5 and TRBJ2-3; D gene ambiguous. V was pared by 0 bases and J by 1 base, with 8 bases between. The V gene's germline CDR1 is MNHEY and CDR2 SVGAGI. This CDR3 has 15 residues. CDR3 residues: CASSYSPLGTDTQYF. CDR3 in DNA: TGTGCCAGCAGTTACTCTCCCCTCGGCACAGATACGCAGTATTTT.